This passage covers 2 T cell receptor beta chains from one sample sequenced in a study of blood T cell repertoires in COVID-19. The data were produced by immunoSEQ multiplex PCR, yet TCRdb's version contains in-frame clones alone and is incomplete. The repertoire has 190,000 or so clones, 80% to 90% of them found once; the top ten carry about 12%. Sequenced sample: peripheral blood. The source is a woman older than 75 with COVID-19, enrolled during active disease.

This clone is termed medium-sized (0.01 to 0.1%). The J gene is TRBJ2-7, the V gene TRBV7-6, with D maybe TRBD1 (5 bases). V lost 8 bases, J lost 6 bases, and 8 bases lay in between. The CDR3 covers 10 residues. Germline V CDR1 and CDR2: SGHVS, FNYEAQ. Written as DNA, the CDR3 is TGTGCCAGCCCAGGGCGCGAGCAGTACTTC. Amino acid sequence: CASPGREQYF.

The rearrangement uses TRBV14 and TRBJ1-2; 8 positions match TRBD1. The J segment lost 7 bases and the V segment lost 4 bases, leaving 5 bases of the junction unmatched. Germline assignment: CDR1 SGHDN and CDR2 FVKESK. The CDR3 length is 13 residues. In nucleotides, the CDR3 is TGTGCCAGCAGCCTCAGGGGGCAGGGTGGCTACACCTTC. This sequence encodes CASSLRGQGGYTF.